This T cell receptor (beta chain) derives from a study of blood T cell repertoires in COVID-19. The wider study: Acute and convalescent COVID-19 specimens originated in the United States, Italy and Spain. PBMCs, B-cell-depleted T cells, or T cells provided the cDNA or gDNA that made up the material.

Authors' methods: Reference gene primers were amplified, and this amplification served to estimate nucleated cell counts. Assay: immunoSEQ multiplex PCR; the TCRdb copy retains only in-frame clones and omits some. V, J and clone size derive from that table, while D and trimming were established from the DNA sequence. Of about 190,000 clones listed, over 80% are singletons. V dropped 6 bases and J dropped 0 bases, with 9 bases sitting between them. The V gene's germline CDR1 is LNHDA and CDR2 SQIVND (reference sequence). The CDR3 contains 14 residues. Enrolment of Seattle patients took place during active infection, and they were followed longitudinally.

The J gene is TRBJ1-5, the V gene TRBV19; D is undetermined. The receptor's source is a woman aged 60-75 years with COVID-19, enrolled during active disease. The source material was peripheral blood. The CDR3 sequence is CASRNRGSNQPQHF. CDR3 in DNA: TGTGCCAGTAGAAATCGGGGTAGCAATCAGCCCCAGCATTTT.